These 28 T cell receptor beta chains share one sample of origin, sequenced in a study of metastatic and nonmetastatic thyroid tumors. Prior to thyroid surgery, none of the patients had received any treatment. TCRdb re-called the PCR reads with MiXCR. The profile shows roughly 34,000 clones, over 14% of them singletons. The specimen sequenced was blood. These receptors were collected from a male donor with papillary thyroid cancer or a benign thyroid nodule (not recorded which). Some clones in this sample may be carry-over from other donors' samples.

As to this clone: This could be a read error, since a much larger clone is one nucleotide away. The CDR3 sequence: CASSDPMETQYF. DNA of the CDR3: TGTGCCAGCAGTGACCCCATGGAGACCCAGTACTTC. V is TRBV6-1 and J is TRBJ2-5; D gene ambiguous. V lost 3 bases and J lost 5, with 7 bases in between. CDR3 size: 12 residues. The germline CDR1 and CDR2 sequences are MNHNS and SASEGT.

On this clone: This likely comes from a read error, as the CDR3 has no conserved phenylalanine or tryptophan at its end. The genes are TRBV6-1 and TRBJ2-7; 7 bases match TRBD1. The germline CDR1 and CDR2 sequences are MNHNS and SASEGT. This CDR3 has 14 amino acids. Trimming took 5 bases from V and 4 from J; bases not matched to a gene: 8. As DNA, the CDR3 is TGTGCCAGCAGTCGCGCACAGGGGATTTACGAGCAGTACTGC. Amino acids: CASSRAQGIYEQYC.

At least ten counts were recorded for this clone. Being one base from a much bigger clone, this may be a read error. V and J are TRBV6-4 and TRBJ1-5; D possibly corresponds to TRBD1 (5 bases). The CDR3 spans 17 residues. The ends were cut back, 0 bases at V and 1 base at J, with 13 bases in the middle. Germline CDR1 MRHNA, CDR2 SNTAGT. The CDR3 sequence: CASSDSLGTGSNQPQHF. For the CDR3, the DNA is TGTGCCAGCAGTGACTCGCTGGGGACGGGAAGCAATCAGCCCCAGCATTTT.

On this clone itself: Other DNA sequences within the sample encode an identical CDR3. The V call is TRBV5-4, the J call TRBJ2-3; either TRBD1 or TRBD2 may fit D (5 bases each). Trimming left V 1 base short and J 10 bases short, with 16 bases between. Germline values: CDR1 SGHNT, CDR2 YYREEE (reference sequence). The length of the CDR3 is 14 residues. The CDR3 sequence is CASSLQGSGSAQYF. The CDR3 nucleotides read TGTGCCAGCAGCTTGCAGGGTAGTGGGAGTGCGCAGTATTTT.

In its sample, this clone was seen many times. The chain links TRBV11-2 to TRBJ2-3; 10 bases are a match to TRBD2. CDR3 length: 16 amino acids. Germline CDR1 is SGHAT and CDR2 is FQNNGV. V lost 5 bases, J lost 2 bases, and 7 bases stayed unmatched. DNA for the CDR3: TGTGCCAGCAGCCTTGCTAGCGGGAGCACCACAGATACGCAGTATTTT. Encoded protein: CASSLASGSTTDTQYF.

This clone was detected many times. J is TRBJ1-1 and V is TRBV20-1; a possible D gene is TRBD1 (6 bases). V lost 6 bases to trimming and J lost 6 bases, with 14 bases between them. The germline V gene encodes CDR1 DFQATT and CDR2 SNEGSKA (reference sequence). CDR3 length equals 12 residues. DNA of the CDR3: TGCAGTGCACGGGGGGCTCTGGCTGAAGCTTTCTTT. Amino acids: CSARGALAEAFF.

In the case of this clone: It may be a read error: a sequence one base away is much more abundant. The rearrangement uses TRBV19 and TRBJ2-5; D unclear. The CDR3 sequence is 14 residues long. CDR1 and CDR2 from the germline V gene are LNHDA and SQIVND (reference sequence). V was shortened by 1 base and J by 5 bases, with 11 bases between the two germline ends. CDR3 nucleotides: TGTGCCAGTAGTATAGGGGGTAATAGGGAGACCCAGTACTTC. Amino acids: CASSIGGNRETQYF.

In this sample, this clone turned up many times. Other nucleotide sequences in the sample specify the same CDR3. V gene TRBV28 combines with J gene TRBJ1-2, with D tentatively TRBD1 (5 bases). The CDR3 runs to 13 residues. Germline V gene data show CDR1 as MDHEN and CDR2 as SYDVKM. V was trimmed by 3 bases and J by 0 bases, leaving 5 bases between them. CDR3 sequence: CASSLDTNYGYTF. The CDR3 nucleotides are TGTGCCAGCAGTTTGGACACTAACTATGGCTACACCTTC.

At least ten counts were recorded for this clone. The gene calls are TRBV27 and TRBJ2-7; 8 bases are a match to TRBD1. This CDR3 has 16 residues. The germline V gene encodes CDR1 MNHEY and CDR2 SMNVEV (reference sequence). The trim removed 5 bases at V and 4 bases at J, leaving 13 bases unmatched. The DNA of the CDR3 is TGTGCCAGCAGTCGAACGGTAACAGGGGGAGGTTACGAGCAGTACTTC. Amino acid sequence: CASSRTVTGGGYEQYF.

This clone has a count of ten or more. This chain joins TRBV27 and TRBJ2-1; weak D call: TRBD2 (5 bases). The V gene's germline CDR1 is MNHEY and CDR2 SMNVEV (reference sequence). Trimming stripped 5 bases from V and 9 bases from J, with 17 bases between. The CDR3 extends over 14 amino acids. This CDR3 is CASSARVSSLEQFF. Here the CDR3 DNA reads TGTGCCAGCAGTGCGAGAGTGTCTAGCCTTGAGCAGTTCTTC.

This clone came up many times. The rearrangement uses TRBV6-5 and TRBJ2-7; D is uncertain. Trimming removed 0 bases from V and 1 base from J, with 10 bases in between. The CDR3 runs 15 residues. CDR1 is MNHEY and CDR2 is SVGAGI in the germline V gene. CDR3 sequence reads: CASSYSFDISYEQYF. In DNA, the CDR3 is TGTGCCAGCAGTTACTCTTTTGACATTTCCTACGAGCAGTACTTC.

This clone was picked up many times. The V and J genes are TRBV6-1 and TRBJ1-6; 8 bases match TRBD1. The CDR3 is 11 amino acids. Germline V gene lookup returns CDR1 MNHNS and CDR2 SASEGT. Germline trimming cut 5 bases from V and 15 bases from J; bases unmatched to any gene: 3. CDR3: CASSLGQGLHF. In DNA, the CDR3 is TGTGCCAGCAGTCTCGGACAGGGCCTCCACTTT.

This clone has at least ten counts. This chain links TRBV5-1 with TRBJ2-5; D is undetermined. The V and J ends lost 7 bases and 3 bases respectively, with 4 bases between them. Germline V gene data show CDR1 as SGHRS and CDR2 as YFSETQ. There are 10 residues in the CDR3. The CDR3 reads CASYKETQYF. CDR3 DNA sequence: TGCGCCAGCTATAAAGAGACCCAGTACTTC.

The rearrangement joins TRBV11-3 to TRBJ2-3, with 7 bases that match TRBD2. The germline gives CDR1 SGHNT, CDR2 YENEEA. The CDR3 runs 15 residues. Trimming removed 1 base from V and 4 bases from J; junction bases left unmatched: 5. CDR3 sequence: CASSLGAGVPDTQYF. CDR3 coding DNA: TGTGCCAGCAGCTTAGGTGCGGGAGTACCAGATACGCAGTATTTT. Variable domain in full (rest from reference TRBV11-3 and TRBJ2-3): EAGVVQSPRYKIIEKKQPVAFWCNPISGHNTLYWYLQNLGQGPELLIRYENEEAVDDSQLPKDRFSAERLKGVDSTLKIQPAELGDSAVYLCASSLGAGVPDTQYFGPGTRLTVL.

This clone was counted many times. The chain joins TRBV27 to TRBJ1-6, with TRBD1 matching 8 bases. Germline CDR1 is MNHEY and CDR2 is SMNVEV (reference sequence). Germline trimming cut 5 bases from V and 7 bases from J; bases unmatched to any gene: 4. CDR3 length: 14 residues. The DNA of the CDR3 is TGTGCCAGCAGTCCCGACAGGGGAAATTCACCCCTCCACTTT. Translation: CASSPDRGNSPLHF.

Worth noting for this clone: A much larger clone lies one base from this, so it may be a read error. The chain uses TRBV5-4 and TRBJ2-6; D call uncertain. The CDR3 sequence is 14 residues long. Per germline, CDR1 SGHNT and CDR2 YYREEE (reference sequence). CDR3 bases: TGTGCCAACAGCTTGGGCTCTGGGGCCAACGTCCTGACTTTC. Its translation is CANSLGSGANVLTF.

Concerning this clone itself: No DNA is shown, since the ends of the CDR3 on it are uncertain; the CDR3 is the one TCRdb lists. This chain uses TRBV7-5 with TRBJ1-6; the D call in the table, TRBD1, was not verified against the DNA. TRBV7-5 represents a pseudogene. Inclusive of both ends, the CDR3 amounts to 21 amino acids. CDR3 sequence reads: CTSVPEVPTDRYLFYNSPLHF.

This clone showed up just a few times. The rearrangement links TRBV6-1 to TRBJ2-3, with 8 positions matching TRBD2. V dropped 3 bases and J dropped 3; count of bases not matched to a gene: 11. This CDR3 has 17 residues. Germline V gives CDR1 MNHNS, CDR2 SASEGT. CDR3 protein: CASSEKVSGEGTDTQYF. The DNA of the CDR3 is TGTGCCAGCAGTGAGAAGGTTAGCGGGGAGGGGACAGATACGCAGTATTTT.

Many counts were recorded for this clone. This rearrangement joins TRBV5-6 to TRBJ1-6; tentative D call: TRBD1 (5 bases). The V and J ends lost 0 bases and 1 base respectively, with 8 bases between them. The CDR3 is 16 amino acids. Germline CDR1 SGHDT, CDR2 YYEEEE. The CDR3 DNA is TGTGCCAGCAGCTTGGGGACAAAATCCTATAATTCACCCCTCCACTTT. It yields the protein CASSLGTKSYNSPLHF.

This clone has a count of ten or more. The CDR3 region is CASSIGTGPRVARYF. The CDR3 nucleotides are TGTGCCAGTAGTATAGGCACAGGGCCCCGGGTGGCCCGGTACTTC. This sequence joins TRBV19 and TRBJ2-5, with D possibly matching TRBD1 (6 bases). Germline CDR1 and CDR2: LNHDA and SQIVND (reference sequence). Trimming removed 1 base from V and 13 bases from J, with 22 bases in between. The CDR3 contains 15 residues.

This clone was detected many times. This chain links TRBV9 with TRBJ2-5; 7 bases are a match to TRBD2. Germline trimming cut 0 bases from V and 5 bases from J; bases unmatched to any gene: 4. Germline-derived CDR1 and CDR2 are SGDLS and YYNGEE. The CDR3 has 14 residues. DNA for the CDR3: TGTGCCAGCAGCGTAGGCGGGAGCATCGAGACCCAGTACTTC. The encoded protein is CASSVGGSIETQYF.

As to this clone: Just one base apart from a much larger clone, this may be a read error. The chain employs TRBV7-9 and TRBJ1-4, with D uncertain. This CDR3 spans 15 amino acids. Trimming stripped 5 bases from V and 3 bases from J, with 13 bases between. From germline, CDR1 is SEHNR and CDR2 FQNEAQ (reference sequence). The CDR3 spells CASSRQSVSNEKLFF. CDR3 coding DNA: TGTGCCAGCAGCCGTCAGTCCGTGTCTAATGAAAAACTGTTTTTT.

This clone qualifies as medium-sized. V usage is TRBV27 and J usage is TRBJ1-2; no firm D call. Germline assignment: CDR1 MNHEY and CDR2 SMNVEV (reference sequence). Trimming stripped 2 bases from V and 4 bases from J, with 8 bases between. The CDR3 is made up of 13 amino acids. The CDR3 DNA follows: TGTGCCAGCAGTTTAAAGCCAGCCTATGGCTACACCTTC. It encodes CASSLKPAYGYTF.

At least ten counts were recorded for this clone. The chain recombines TRBV6-2 or TRBV6-3 with TRBJ2-6; possible D gene TRBD1, 6 bases. The CDR3 runs to 17 residues. V lost 6 bases and J 2 bases, leaving 17 bases between the germline ends. Per germline, CDR1 MNHEY and CDR2 SVGEGT. The CDR3 loop reads CASSQPFGQTGANVLTF. The CDR3 bases are TGTGCCAGCAGCCAGCCCTTCGGACAGACTGGGGCCAACGTCCTGACTTTC.

The rearrangement joins TRBV11-2 to TRBJ2-6; 9 bases are a match to TRBD1. Germline V CDR1 and CDR2: SGHAT, FQNNGV. The junction had 4 bases not matched to a gene; V was cut back by 1 base and J by 0 bases. The CDR3 loop spans 18 amino acids. CDR3 protein: CASSLVGQGLSGANVLTF. CDR3 in DNA: TGTGCCAGCAGCTTAGTGGGACAGGGTCTCTCTGGGGCCAACGTCCTGACTTTC.

The gene calls are TRBV6-5 and TRBJ2-1; maybe TRBD1 (6 bases). Germline lookup yields CDR1 MNHEY and CDR2 SVGAGI. The CDR3 runs 17 residues. The V and J ends lost 5 bases and 3 bases respectively, with 20 bases between them. The CDR3 is CASSRRGLQPIYNEQFF. In DNA, the CDR3 is TGTGCCAGCAGTCGCAGGGGTCTACAACCCATCTACAATGAGCAGTTCTTC.

In its sample, this clone was seen a few times. One base away lies a much larger clone, so this may be a sequencing read error. The chain uses TRBV9 and TRBJ2-5; either TRBD1 or TRBD2 may supply D (5 bases each). CDR1 is SGDLS, CDR2 YYNGEE, per germline. The CDR3 extends over 12 amino acids. Trimming removed 4 bases at V and 9 bases at J, with 13 bases between. The CDR3 DNA follows: TGTGCCAGCAGCTGGGACGTCGGAGCCCAGTACTTC. It encodes CASSWDVGAQYF.

This clone was observed many times. The chain links TRBV18 to TRBJ2-5, with 9 bases lining up with TRBD1. The J segment lost 3 bases and the V segment lost 6 bases, leaving 5 bases of the junction unmatched. CDR1 is KGHSH, CDR2 LQKENI, per germline. The length of the CDR3 is 14 residues. The CDR3 region has the DNA TGTGCCAGCTCCCGGACAGGGGAAAAAGAGACCCAGTACTTC. Translation: CASSRTGEKETQYF.